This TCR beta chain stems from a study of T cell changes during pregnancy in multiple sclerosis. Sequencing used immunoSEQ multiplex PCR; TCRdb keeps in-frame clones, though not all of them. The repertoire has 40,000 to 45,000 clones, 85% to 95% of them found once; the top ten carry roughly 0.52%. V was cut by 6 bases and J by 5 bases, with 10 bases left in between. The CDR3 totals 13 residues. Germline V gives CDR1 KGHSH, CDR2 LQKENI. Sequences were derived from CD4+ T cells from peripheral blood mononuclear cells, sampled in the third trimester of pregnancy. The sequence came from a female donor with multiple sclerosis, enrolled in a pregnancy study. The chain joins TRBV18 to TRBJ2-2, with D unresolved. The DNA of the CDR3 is TGTGCCAGCTCGCAAACCCTAACCGGGGAGCTGTTTTTT. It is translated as CASSQTLTGELFF.